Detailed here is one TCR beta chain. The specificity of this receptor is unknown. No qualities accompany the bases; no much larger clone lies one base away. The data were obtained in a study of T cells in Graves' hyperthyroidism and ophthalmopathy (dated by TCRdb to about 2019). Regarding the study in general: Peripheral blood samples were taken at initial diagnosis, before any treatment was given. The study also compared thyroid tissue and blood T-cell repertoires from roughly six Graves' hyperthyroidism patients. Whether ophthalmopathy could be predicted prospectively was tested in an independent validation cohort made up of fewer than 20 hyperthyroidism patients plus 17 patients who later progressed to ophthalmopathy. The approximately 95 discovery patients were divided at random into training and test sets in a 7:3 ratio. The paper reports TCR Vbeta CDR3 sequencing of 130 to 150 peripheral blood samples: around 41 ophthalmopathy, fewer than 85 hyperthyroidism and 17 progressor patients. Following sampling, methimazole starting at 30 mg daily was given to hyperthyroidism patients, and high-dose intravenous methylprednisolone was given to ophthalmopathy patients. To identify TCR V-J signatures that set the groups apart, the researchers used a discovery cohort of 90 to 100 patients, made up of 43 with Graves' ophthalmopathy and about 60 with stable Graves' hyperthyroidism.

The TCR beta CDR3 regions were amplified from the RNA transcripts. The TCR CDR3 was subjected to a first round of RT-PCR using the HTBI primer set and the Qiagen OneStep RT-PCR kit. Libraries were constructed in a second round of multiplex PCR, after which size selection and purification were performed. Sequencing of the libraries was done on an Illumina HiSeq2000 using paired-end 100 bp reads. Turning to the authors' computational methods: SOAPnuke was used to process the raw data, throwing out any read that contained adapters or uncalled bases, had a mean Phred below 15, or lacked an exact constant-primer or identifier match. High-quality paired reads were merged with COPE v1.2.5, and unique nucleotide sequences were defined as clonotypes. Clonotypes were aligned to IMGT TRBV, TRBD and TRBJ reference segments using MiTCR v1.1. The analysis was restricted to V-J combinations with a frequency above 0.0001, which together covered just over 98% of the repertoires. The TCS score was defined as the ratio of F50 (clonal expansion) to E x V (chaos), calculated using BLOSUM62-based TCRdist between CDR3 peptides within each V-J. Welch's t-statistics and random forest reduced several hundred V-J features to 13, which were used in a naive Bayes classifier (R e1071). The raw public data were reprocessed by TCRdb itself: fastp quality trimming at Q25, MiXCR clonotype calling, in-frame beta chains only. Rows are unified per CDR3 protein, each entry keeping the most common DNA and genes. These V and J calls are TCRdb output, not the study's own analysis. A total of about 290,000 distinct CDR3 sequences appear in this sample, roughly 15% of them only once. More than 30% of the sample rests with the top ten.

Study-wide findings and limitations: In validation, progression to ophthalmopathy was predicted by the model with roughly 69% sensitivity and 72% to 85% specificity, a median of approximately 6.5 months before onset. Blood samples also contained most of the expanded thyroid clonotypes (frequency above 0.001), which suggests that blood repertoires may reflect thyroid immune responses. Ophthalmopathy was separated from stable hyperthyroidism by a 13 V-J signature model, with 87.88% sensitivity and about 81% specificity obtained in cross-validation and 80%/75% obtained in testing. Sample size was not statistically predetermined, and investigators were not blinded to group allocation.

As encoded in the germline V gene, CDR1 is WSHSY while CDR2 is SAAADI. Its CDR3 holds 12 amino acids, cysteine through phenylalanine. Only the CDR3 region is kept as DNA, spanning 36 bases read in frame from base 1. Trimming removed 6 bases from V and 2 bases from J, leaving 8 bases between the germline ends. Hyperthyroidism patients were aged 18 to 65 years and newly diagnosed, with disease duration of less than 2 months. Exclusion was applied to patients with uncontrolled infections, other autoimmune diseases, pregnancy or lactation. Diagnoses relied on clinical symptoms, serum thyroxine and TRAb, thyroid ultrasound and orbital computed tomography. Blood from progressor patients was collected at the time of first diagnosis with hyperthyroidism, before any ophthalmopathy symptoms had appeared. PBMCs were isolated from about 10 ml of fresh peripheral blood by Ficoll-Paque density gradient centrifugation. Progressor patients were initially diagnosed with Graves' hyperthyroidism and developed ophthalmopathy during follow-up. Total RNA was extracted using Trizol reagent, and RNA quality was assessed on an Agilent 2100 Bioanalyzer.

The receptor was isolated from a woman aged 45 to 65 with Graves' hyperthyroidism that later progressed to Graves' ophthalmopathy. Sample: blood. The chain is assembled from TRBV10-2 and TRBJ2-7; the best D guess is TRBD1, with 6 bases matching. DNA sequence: TGCGCCAGCAGGGGACAACCCTACGAGCAGTACTTC. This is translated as CASRGQPYEQYF.